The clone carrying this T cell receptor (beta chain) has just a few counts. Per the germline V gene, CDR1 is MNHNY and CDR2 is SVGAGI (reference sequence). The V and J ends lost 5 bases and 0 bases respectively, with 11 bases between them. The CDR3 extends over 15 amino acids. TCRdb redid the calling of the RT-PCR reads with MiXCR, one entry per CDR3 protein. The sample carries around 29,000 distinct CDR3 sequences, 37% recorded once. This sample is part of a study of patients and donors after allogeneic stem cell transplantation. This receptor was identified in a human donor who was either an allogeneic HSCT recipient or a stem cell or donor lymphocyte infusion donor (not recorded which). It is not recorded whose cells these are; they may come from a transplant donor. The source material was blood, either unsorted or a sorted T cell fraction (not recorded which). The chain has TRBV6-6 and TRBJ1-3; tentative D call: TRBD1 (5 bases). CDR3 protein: CASSPRTHSGNTIYF. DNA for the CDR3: TGTGCCAGCAGTCCCCGGACACACTCTGGAAACACCATATATTTT.